A selection of T cell receptor beta chains follows, all from one sample in a study of beta chain features in type 1 diabetes. Data came from immunoSEQ multiplex PCR; TCRdb stores just in-frame clones and leaves some out. This sample has a few hundred thousand clones, with roughly a quarter found just once. Sequences were obtained from naive CD4+ T cells from blood. All receptors come from a woman aged 30 to 39 with type 1 diabetes. Both conserved end residues are trimmed from each CDR3.

j_call,v_call,cdr3_aa
TRBJ1-1,TRBV5-6,ASSFRVREAF
TRBJ1-5,TRBV4-1,ASSQGPLSNQPQH
TRBJ2-3,TRBV4-2,ASSQDSDYTDTQY
TRBJ1-1,TRBV30,ACGGLNTEAF
TRBJ2-1,TRBV6-1,ASSEQGALRVYEQF
TRBJ2-3,TRBV29-1,SFKQGANTQY
TRBJ2-3,TRBV18,ASSPGFSAGADTQY
TRBJ1-2,TRBV7-9,ASSFWGDRSNYGYT
TRBJ2-1,TRBV25-1,ASSDGQGAGNEQF
TRBJ1-1,TRBV7-3,ASSSQGATEAF
TRBJ2-1,TRBV19,ASSPRAGEGEQF
TRBJ1-2,TRBV5-1,ASSLGMGIQAGYGYT
TRBJ1-2,TRBV4-1,ASSRTGTGGPTTNYGYT
TRBJ2-2,TRBV18,ASSPGLAGANTGELF
TRBJ1-5,TRBV7-2,ASSYSGQGYQPQH
TRBJ2-7,TRBV4-2,ASSRVGLYEQY
TRBJ1-1,TRBV7-3,ASSSGAGDTEAF
TRBJ1-5,TRBV6-1,ASIQGAEGQPQH
TRBJ2-3,TRBV29-1,SVEQSGGVTDTQY
TRBJ1-5,TRBV29-1,SVSGNRGSTQPQH
TRBJ1-1,TRBV15,ATSKGAFTEAF
TRBJ2-1,TRBV27,ASSLFLASGRYNEQF
TRBJ2-7,TRBV18,ASSPPGLAGEQY
TRBJ2-7,TRBV5-5,ASSSTGANYEQY
TRBJ2-1,TRBV7-9,ASSREAPQNNEQF
TRBJ2-1,TRBV29-1,SVWTGDYNEQF
TRBJ1-1,TRBV28,ATRTGLNTEAF
TRBJ2-3,TRBV7-2,AQLGGLTQY
TRBJ2-7,TRBV2,ASPGRYEQY
TRBJ1-2,TRBV29-1,SVSTGGETNYGYT
TRBJ2-3,TRBV5-1,ASSWDRPPTDTQY
TRBJ2-7,TRBV19,ASSIGGSGYEQY
TRBJ1-2,TRBV4-1,ASRQGGGYGYT
TRBJ2-2,TRBV4-2,ASSQGQGDHGELF
TRBJ2-7,TRBV25-1,ASSAPGQGLSEQY
TRBJ1-5,TRBV6-5,ASSSHLRDQPQH
TRBJ2-7,TRBV18,ASSPPGDSSYEQY
TRBJ2-7,TRBV5-1,ASSPAGTSGSLYEQY
TRBJ2-3,TRBV5-1,ASGVDRGSTDTQY
TRBJ2-2,TRBV29-1,SVGLAGGVTGELF
TRBJ2-1,TRBV19,ASSRNEQF
TRBJ2-5,TRBV7-3,ASSRTSGLQETQY
TRBJ2-7,TRBV27,ASSFTSGQGYREQY
TRBJ2-7,TRBV4-1,ASSQVGGGEQY
TRBJ1-5,TRBV4-1,ASSQVGRAGNQPQH
TRBJ1-1,TRBV6-5,ASSLQAGNTEAF